This T cell receptor beta chain appears in the sequencing data of a study of T cell responses to AZD1222 COVID-19 vaccine. Trimming cost V 0 bases and J 3 bases, with 12 bases left between them. Germline CDR1 SGHDT, CDR2 YYEEEE. This CDR3 has 15 residues. Broader study findings: AZD1222 recipients seropositive at baseline numbered only five or six.

Some clones are missing from TCRdb's copy, which holds only in-frame ones; the method was immunoSEQ multiplex PCR. The top ten clones hold 1.1% of a sample with about 130,000 clones, about nine tenths of them seen once. To note about this clone: As yet, its antigen is unknown.

The sequencing here drew on peripheral blood, taken 28 days after the second AZD1222 dose. The origin of this receptor is an adult who received the AZD1222 COVID-19 vaccine. The J gene is TRBJ1-2, the V gene TRBV5-6; D call uncertain. The CDR3 nucleotides read TGTGCCAGCAGCTTGGTGACGGTTGTGGACTATGGCTACACCTTC. Translated: CASSLVTVVDYGYTF.